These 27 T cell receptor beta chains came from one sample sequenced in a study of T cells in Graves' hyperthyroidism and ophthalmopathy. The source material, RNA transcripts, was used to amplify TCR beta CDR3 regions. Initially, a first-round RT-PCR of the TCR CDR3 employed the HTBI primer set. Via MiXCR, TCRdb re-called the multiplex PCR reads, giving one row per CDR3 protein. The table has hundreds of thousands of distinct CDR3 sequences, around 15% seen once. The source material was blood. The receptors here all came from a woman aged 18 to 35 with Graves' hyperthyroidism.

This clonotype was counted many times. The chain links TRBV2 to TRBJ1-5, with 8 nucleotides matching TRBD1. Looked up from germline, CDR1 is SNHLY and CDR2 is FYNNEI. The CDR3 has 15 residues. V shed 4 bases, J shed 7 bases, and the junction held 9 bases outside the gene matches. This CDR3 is CASSGPRQGSQPQHF. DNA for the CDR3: TGTGCCAGCAGTGGCCCCAGACAGGGGTCCCAGCCCCAGCATTTT.

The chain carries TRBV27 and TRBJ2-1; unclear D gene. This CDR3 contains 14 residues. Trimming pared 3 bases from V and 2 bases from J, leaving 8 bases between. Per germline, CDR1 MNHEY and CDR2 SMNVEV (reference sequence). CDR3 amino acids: CASSFPYPYNEQFF. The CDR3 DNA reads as TGTGCCAGCAGTTTCCCGTATCCCTACAATGAGCAGTTCTTC.

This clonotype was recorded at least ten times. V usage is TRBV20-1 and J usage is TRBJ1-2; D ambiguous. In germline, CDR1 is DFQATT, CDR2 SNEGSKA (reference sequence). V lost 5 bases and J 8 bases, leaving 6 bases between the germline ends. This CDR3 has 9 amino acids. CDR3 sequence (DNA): TGCAGTGCTCCTAAGGGCTACACCTTC. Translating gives CSAPKGYTF.

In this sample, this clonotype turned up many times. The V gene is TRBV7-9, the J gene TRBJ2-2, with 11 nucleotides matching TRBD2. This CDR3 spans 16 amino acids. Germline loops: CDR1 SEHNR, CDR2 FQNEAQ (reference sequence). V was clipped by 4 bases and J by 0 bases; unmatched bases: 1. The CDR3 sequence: CASSSGLAANTGELFF. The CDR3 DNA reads TGTGCCAGCAGCTCGGGACTAGCGGCGAACACCGGGGAGCTGTTTTTT.

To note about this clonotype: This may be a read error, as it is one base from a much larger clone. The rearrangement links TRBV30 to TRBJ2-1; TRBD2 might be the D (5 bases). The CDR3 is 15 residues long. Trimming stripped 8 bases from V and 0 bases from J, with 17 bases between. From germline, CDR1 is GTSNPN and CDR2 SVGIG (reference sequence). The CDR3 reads CARTQTTSSYNEQFF. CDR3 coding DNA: TGTGCCCGTACTCAGACTACCAGCTCCTACAATGAGCAGTTCTTC.

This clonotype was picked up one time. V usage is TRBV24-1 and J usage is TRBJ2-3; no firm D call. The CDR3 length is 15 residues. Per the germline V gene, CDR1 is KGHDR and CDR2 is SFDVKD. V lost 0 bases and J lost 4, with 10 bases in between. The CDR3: CATSDLRSSSDTQYF. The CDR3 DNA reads TGTGCCACCAGTGATTTGAGGTCTAGTTCAGATACGCAGTATTTT.

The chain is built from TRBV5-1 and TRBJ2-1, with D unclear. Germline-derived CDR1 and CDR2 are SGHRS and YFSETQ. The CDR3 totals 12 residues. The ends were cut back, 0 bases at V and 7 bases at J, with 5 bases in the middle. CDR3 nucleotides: TGCGCCAGCAGCTTGGTTAAGAATGAGCAGTTCTTC. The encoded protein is CASSLVKNEQFF.

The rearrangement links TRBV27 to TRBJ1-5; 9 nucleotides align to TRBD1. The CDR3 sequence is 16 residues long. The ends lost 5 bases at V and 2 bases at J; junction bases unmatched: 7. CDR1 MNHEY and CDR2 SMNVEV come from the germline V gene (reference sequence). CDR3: CASSNRQGVGNQPQHF. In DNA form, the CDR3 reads TGTGCCAGCAGTAACAGACAGGGGGTGGGCAATCAGCCCCAGCATTTT.

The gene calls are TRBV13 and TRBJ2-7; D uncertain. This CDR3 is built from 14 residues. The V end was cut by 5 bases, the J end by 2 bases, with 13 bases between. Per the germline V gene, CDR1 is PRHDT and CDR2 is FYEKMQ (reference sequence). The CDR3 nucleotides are TGTGCCAGCAGCCGTATAGGCCAAACCTACGAGCAGTACTTC. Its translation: CASSRIGQTYEQYF.

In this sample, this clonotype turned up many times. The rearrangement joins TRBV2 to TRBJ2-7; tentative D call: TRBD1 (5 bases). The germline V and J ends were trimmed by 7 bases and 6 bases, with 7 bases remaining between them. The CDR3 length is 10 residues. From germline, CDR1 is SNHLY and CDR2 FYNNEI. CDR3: CASTRAEQYF. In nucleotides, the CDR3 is TGTGCCAGCACCAGGGCCGAGCAGTACTTC.

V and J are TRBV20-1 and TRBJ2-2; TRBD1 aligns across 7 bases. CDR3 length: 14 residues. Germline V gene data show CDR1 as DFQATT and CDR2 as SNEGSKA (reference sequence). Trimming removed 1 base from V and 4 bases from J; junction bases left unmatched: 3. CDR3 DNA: TGCAGTGCTAGAGGATACAGGGGCACCGGGGAGCTGTTTTTT. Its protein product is CSARGYRGTGELFF.

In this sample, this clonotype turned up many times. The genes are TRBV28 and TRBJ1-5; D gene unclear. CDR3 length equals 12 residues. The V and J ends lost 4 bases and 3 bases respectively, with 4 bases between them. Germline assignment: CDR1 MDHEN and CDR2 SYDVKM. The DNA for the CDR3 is TGTGCCAGCAGTTCTGACAATCAGCCCCAGCATTTT. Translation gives CASSSDNQPQHF.

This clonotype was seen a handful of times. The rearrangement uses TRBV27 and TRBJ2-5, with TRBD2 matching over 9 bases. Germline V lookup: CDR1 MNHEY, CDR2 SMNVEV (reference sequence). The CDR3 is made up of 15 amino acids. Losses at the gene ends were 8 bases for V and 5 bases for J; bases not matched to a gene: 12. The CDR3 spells CASRLAGAFSETQYF. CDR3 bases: TGTGCCAGCCGATTAGCGGGGGCCTTTTCGGAGACCCAGTACTTC.

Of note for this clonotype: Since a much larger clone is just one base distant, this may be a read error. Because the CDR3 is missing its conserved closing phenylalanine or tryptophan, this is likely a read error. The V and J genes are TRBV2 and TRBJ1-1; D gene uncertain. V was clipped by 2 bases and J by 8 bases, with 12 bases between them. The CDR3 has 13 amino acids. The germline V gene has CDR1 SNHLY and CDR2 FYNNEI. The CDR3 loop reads CASSELRTVEAFL. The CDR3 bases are TGTGCCAGCAGTGAACTTAGGACTGTCGAAGCTTTCCTT.

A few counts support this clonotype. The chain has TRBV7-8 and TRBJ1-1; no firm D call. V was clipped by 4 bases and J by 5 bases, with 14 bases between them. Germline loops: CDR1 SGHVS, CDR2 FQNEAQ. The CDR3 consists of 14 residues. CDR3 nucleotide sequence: TGTGCCAGCAGCTCTTACAACCGGGTGACTGAAGCTTTCTTT. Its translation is CASSSYNRVTEAFF. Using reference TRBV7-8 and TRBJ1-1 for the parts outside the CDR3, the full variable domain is GAGVSQSPRYKVAKRGQDVALRCDPISGHVSLFWYQQALGQGPEFLTYFQNEAQLDKSGLPSDRFFAERPEGSVSTLKIQRTQQEDSAVYLCASSSYNRVTEAFFGQGTRLTVV.

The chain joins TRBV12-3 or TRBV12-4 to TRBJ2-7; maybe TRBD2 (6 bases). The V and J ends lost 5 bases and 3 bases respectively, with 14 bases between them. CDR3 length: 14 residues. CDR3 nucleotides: TGTGCCAGCAGTAGGACAAGCGGGTTCTACGAGCAGTACTTC. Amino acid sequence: CASSRTSGFYEQYF.

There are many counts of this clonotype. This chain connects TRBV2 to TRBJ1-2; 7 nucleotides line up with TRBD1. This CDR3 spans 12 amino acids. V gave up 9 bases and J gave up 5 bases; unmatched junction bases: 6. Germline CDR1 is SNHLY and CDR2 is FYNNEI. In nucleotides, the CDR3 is TGTGCCAGTGAACCAGGGGGTTATGGCTACACCTTC. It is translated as CASEPGGYGYTF.

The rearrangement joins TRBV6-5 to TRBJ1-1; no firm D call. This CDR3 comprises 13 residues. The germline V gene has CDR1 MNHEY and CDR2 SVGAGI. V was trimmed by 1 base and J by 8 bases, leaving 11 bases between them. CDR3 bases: TGTGCCAGCAGTTACTTTGATAGAGGCGAAGCTTTCTTT. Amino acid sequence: CASSYFDRGEAFF.

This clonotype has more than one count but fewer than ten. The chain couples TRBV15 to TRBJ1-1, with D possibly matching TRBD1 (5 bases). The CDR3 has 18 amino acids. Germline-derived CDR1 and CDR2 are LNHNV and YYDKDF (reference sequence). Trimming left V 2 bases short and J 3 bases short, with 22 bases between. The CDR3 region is CATSRIPRDAWTDTEAFF. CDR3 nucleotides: TGTGCCACCAGCAGAATACCCCGGGACGCCTGGACGGACACTGAAGCTTTCTTT.

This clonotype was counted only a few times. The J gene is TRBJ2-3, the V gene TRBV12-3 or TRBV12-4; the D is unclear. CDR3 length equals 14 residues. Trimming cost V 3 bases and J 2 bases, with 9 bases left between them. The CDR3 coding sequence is TGTGCCAGCAGTTTTAGGCCAGACACAGATACGCAGTATTTT. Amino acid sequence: CASSFRPDTDTQYF.

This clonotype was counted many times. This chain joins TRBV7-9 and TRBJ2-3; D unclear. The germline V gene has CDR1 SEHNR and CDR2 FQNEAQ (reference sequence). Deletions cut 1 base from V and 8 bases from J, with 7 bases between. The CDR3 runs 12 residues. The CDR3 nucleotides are TGTGCCAGCAGCTTAGATTCCCCTACGCAGTATTTT. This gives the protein CASSLDSPTQYF.

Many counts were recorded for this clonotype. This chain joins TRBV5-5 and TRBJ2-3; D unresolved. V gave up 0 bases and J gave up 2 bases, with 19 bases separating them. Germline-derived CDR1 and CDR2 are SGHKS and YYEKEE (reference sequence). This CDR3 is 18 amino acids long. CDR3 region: CASSLDRGLLTYTDTQYF. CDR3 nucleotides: TGTGCCAGCAGCTTGGATAGAGGTCTCCTCACATACACAGATACGCAGTATTTT. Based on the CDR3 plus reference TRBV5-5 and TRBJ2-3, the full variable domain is DAGVTQSPTHLIKTRGQQVTLRCSPISGHKSVSWYQQVLGQGPQFIFQYYEKEERGRGNFPDRFSARQFPNYSSELNVNALLLGDSALYLCASSLDRGLLTYTDTQYFGPGTRLTVL.

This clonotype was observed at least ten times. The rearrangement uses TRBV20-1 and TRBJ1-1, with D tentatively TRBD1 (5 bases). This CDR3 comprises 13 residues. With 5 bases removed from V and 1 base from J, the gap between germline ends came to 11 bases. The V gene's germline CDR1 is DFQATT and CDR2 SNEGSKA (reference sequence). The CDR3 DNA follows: TGCAGTGCTCAGGGCTTCTGGAACACTGAAGCTTTCTTT. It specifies CSAQGFWNTEAFF.

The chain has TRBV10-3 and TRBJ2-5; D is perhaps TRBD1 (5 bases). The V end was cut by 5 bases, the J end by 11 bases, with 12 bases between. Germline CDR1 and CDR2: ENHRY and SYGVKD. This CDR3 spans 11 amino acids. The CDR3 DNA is TGTGCCATCAGTCCAGACAGTAAACAGTACTTC. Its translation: CAISPDSKQYF.

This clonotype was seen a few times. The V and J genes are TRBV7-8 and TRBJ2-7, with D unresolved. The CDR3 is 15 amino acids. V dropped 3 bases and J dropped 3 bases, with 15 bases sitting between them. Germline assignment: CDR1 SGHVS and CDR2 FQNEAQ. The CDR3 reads CASSFGQPLNYEQYF. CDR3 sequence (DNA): TGTGCCAGCAGCTTCGGGCAGCCCTTGAACTACGAGCAGTACTTC.

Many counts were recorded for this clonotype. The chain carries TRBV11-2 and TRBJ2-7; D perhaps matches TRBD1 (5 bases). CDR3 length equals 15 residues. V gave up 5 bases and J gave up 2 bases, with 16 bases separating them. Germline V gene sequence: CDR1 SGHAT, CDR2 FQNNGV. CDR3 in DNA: TGTGCCAGCAGCACACCTAGGGGCAGGGCCTACGAGCAGTACTTC. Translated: CASSTPRGRAYEQYF.

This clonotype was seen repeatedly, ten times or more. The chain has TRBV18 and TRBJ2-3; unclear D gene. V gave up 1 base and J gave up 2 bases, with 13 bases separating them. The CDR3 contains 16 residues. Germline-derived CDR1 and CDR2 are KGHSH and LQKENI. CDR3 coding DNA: TGTGCCAGCTCACCACATGCCCCCGGCAACACAGATACGCAGTATTTT. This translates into CASSPHAPGNTDTQYF.